A selection of T cell receptor beta chains follows, all from one sample in a study of post-analysis software for immune sequencing data. TCRdb redid the calling of the PCR reads with MiXCR, one entry per CDR3 protein. In the table there are approximately 730,000 distinct CDR3 sequences, about 32% of which are singletons. The sequencing input was blood. All receptors derive from a girl between 5 and 17 years old with multiple sclerosis. CDR3s include the opening cysteine and the closing phenylalanine or tryptophan.

V gene	J gene	CDR3 protein
TRBV29-1	TRBJ2-1	CSAGVAGRSGQFF
TRBV7-9	TRBJ2-5	CASSPPSQETQYF
TRBV7-2	TRBJ1-1	CASSLSGGAFF
TRBV7-2	TRBJ2-5	CATGPPGEAKTQYF
TRBV10-2	TRBJ2-7	CASRKTGGGAIPAAIESSYEQYF
TRBV5-6	TRBJ1-2	CASTDLSTRELGYTF
TRBV7-2	TRBJ2-7	CASSLLAGHSYEQYF
TRBV24-1	TRBJ2-3	CATSDRTGGPTDTQYF
TRBV6-6	TRBJ2-2	CASAGGGGELFF
TRBV4-3	TRBJ1-6	CASSQEFQARSPLHF
TRBV7-2	TRBJ1-5	CASSHPGAPQHF
TRBV12-3/TRBV12-4	TRBJ1-1	CASSNDRLVNTEAFF
TRBV12-3/TRBV12-4	TRBJ2-7	CASADRDTQYF
TRBV6-6	TRBJ2-4	CASTDQIGLGYF
TRBV5-1	TRBJ1-5	CASSLVSGEKYSNQPQHF
TRBV20-1	TRBJ2-5	CSATGQGIEETQYF
TRBV29-1	TRBJ2-1	CSVGGRRSNEQFF
TRBV4-3	TRBJ1-5	CASSQDPGGVQPQHF
TRBV14	.	CASSQRQGDYEQYF
TRBV20-1	TRBJ2-3	CSARAYRRGRIRGETSTDTQYF
TRBV20-1	TRBJ2-7	CSARDNDPPRGYEQYF
TRBV15	TRBJ2-3	CATSIPTGSSTDTQYF
TRBV12-5	TRBJ2-1	CASGPDVNLNEQFF
TRBV20-1	TRBJ1-2	CSAWDRGYGYTF